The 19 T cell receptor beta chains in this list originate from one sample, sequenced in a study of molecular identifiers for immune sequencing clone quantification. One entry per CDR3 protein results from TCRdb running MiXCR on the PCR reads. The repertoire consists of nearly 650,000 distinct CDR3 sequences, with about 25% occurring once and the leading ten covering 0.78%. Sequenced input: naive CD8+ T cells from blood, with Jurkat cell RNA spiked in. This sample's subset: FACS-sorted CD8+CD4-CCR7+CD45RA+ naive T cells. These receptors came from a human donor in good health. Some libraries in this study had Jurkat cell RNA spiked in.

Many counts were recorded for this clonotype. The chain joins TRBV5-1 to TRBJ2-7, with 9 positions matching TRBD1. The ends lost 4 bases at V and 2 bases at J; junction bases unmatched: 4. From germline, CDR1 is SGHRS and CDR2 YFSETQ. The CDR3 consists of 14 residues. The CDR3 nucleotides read TGCGCCAGCAGCGGGACAGGGCTGACCTACGAGCAGTACTTC. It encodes CASSGTGLTYEQYF. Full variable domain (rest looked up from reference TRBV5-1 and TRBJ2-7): KAGVTQTPRYLIKTRGQQVTLSCSPISGHRSVSWYQQTPGQGLQFLFEYFSETQRNKGNFPGRFSGRQFSNSRSEMNVSTLELGDSALYLCASSGTGLTYEQYFGPGTRLTVT.

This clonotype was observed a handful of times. CDR3 in DNA: TGTGCCAGCAGTTCCAATATGGGAATCTCTGGAAACACCATATATTTT. Translating it yields CASSSNMGISGNTIYF. The chain recombines TRBV27 with TRBJ1-3; D gene ambiguous. Germline CDR1 and CDR2: MNHEY and SMNVEV (reference sequence). V was shortened by 4 bases and J by 0 bases, with 13 bases between the two germline ends. The CDR3 covers 16 residues.

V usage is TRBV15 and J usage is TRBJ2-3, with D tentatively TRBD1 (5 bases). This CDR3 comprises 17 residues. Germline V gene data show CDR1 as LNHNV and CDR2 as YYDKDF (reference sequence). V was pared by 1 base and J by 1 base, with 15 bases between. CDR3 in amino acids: CATSRGGLDIGTDTQYF. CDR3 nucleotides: TGTGCCACCAGCAGAGGGGGTTTGGACATTGGCACAGATACGCAGTATTTT. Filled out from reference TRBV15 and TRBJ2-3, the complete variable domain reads DAMVIQNPRYQVTQFGKPVTLSCSQTLNHNVMYWYQQKSSQAPKLLFHYYDKDFNNEADTPDNFQSRRPNTSFCFLDIRSPGLGDTAMYLCATSRGGLDIGTDTQYFGPGTRLTVL.

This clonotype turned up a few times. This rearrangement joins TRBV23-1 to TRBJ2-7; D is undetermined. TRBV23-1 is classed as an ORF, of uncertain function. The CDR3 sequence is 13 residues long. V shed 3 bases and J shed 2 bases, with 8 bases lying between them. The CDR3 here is CASSQRHTYEQYF. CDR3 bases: TGCGCCAGCAGTCAGCGACACACCTACGAGCAGTACTTC.

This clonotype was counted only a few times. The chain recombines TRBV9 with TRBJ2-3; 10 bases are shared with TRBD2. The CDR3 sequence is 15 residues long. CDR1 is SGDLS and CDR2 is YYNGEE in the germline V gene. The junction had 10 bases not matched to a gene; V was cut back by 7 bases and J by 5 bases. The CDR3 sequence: CASGASGSFEDTQYF. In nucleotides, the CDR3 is TGTGCCAGCGGGGCTAGCGGGAGTTTTGAAGATACGCAGTATTTT. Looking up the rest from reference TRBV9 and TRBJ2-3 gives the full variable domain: DSGVTQTPKHLITATGQRVTLRCSPRSGDLSVYWYQQSLDQGLQFLIQYYNGEERAKGNILERFSAQQFPDLHSELNLSSLELGDSALYFCASGASGSFEDTQYFGPGTRLTVL.

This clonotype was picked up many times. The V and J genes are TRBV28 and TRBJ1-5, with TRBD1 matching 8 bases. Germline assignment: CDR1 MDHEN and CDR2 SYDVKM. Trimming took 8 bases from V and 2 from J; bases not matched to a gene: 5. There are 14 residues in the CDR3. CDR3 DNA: TGTGCCAGCGGGGAGACAGGGGGCAATCAGCCCCAGCATTTT. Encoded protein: CASGETGGNQPQHF.

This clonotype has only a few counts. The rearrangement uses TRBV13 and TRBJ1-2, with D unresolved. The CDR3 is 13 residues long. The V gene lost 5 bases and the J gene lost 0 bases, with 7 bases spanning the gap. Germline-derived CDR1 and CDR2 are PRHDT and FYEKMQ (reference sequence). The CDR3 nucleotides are TGTGCCAGCAGCACGGGAACTAACTATGGCTACACCTTC. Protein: CASSTGTNYGYTF.

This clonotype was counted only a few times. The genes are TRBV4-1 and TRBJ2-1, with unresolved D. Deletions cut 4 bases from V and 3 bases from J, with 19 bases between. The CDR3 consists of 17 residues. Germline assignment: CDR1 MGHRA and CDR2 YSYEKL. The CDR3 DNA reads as TGCGCCAGCAGCCCCATCTCACTGGACGCCATCTACAATGAGCAGTTCTTC. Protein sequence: CASSPISLDAIYNEQFF.

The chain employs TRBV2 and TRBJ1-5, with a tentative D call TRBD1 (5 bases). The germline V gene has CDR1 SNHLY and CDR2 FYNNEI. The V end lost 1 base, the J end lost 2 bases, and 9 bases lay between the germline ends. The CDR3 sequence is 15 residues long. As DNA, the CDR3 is TGTGCCAGCAGTGAAGATGGCAGGGGCAATCAGCCCCAGCATTTT. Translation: CASSEDGRGNQPQHF.

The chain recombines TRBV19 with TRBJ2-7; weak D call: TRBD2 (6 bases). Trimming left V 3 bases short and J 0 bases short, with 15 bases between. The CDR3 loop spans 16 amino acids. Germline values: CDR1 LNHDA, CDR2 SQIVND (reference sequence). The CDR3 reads CASSIDSGRSSYEQYF. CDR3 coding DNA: TGTGCCAGTAGTATCGATTCGGGGAGGAGCTCCTACGAGCAGTACTTC.

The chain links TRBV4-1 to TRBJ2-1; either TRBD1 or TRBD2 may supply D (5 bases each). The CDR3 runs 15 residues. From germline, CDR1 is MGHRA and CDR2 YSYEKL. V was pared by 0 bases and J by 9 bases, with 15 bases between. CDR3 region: CASSQEGDGLGEQFF. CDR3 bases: TGCGCCAGCAGCCAAGAGGGGGACGGGCTTGGTGAGCAGTTCTTC.

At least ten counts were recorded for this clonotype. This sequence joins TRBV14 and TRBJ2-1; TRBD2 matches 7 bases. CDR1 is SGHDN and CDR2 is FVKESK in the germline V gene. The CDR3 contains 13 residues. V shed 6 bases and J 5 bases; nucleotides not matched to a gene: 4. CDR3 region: CASRERGNNEQFF. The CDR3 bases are TGTGCCAGCAGGGAGCGGGGAAACAATGAGCAGTTCTTC.

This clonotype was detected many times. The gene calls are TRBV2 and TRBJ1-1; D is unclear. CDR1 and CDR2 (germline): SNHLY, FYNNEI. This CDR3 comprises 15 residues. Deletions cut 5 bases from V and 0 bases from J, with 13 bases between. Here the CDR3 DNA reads TGTGCCAGCAGTAATGATGGAGAGGTGAACACTGAAGCTTTCTTT. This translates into CASSNDGEVNTEAFF.

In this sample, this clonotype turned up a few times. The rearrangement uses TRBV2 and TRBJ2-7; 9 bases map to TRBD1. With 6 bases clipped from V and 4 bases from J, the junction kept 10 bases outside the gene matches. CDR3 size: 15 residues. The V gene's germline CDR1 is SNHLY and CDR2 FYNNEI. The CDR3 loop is CASRAGTGMGYEQYF. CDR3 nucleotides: TGTGCCAGCAGGGCCGGGACAGGGATGGGGTACGAGCAGTACTTC.

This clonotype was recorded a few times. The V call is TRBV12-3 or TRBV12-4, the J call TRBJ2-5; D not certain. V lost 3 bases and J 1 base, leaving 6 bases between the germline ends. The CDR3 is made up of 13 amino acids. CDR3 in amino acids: CASSFTIQETQYF. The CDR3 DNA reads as TGTGCCAGCAGTTTCACGATCCAAGAGACCCAGTACTTC.

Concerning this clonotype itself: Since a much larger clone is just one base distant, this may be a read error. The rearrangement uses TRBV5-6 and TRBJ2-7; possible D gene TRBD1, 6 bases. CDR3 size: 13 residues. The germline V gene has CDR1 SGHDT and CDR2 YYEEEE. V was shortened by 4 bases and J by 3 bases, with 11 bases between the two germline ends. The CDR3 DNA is TGTGCCAGCAGCCACGGACAGTTCTACGAGCAGTACTTC. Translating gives CASSHGQFYEQYF. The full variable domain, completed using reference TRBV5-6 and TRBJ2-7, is DAGVTQSPTHLIKTRGQQVTLRCSPKSGHDTVSWYQQALGQGPQFIFQYYEEEERQRGNFPDRFSGHQFPNYSSELNVNALLLGDSALYLCASSHGQFYEQYFGPGTRLTVT.

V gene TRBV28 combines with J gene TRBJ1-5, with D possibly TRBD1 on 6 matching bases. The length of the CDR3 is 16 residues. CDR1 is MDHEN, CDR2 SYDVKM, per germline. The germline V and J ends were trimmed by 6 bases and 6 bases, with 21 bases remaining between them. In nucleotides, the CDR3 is TGTGCCAGCAGGCAGGCCGGACAGCTCAGGAGTCAGCCCCAGCATTTT. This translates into CASRQAGQLRSQPQHF.

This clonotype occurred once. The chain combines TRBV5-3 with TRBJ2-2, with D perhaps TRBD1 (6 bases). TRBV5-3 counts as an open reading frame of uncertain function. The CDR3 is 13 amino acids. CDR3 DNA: TGTGCAGCCGGGACAAGGAACACCGGGGAGCTGTTTTTT. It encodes CAAGTRNTGELFF.

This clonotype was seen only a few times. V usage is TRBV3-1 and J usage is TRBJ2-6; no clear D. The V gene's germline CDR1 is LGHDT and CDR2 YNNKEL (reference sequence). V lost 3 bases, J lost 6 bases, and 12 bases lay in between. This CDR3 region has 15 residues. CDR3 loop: CASSHVERAANVLTF. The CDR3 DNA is TGTGCCAGCAGCCATGTGGAAAGGGCGGCCAACGTCCTGACTTTC.